The 2 T cell receptor beta chains below were found in one sample sequenced in a study of cytomegalovirus exposure and HLA in healthy donors. Method: immunoSEQ multiplex PCR; TCRdb's copy keeps in-frame clones and lacks some. Seen here are approximately 120,000 clones, roughly 86% observed once, and the top ten hold more than 2%. The sample was PBMCs. These receptors came from a woman aged 18-29 years in good health and CMV-seronegative.

The J gene is TRBJ1-1, the V gene TRBV5-1, with TRBD1 matching over 7 bases. This CDR3 region has 16 residues. The trim removed 5 bases at V and 2 bases at J, leaving 12 bases unmatched. CDR1 is SGHRS and CDR2 is YFSETQ in the germline V gene. For the CDR3, the DNA is TGCGCCAGCAGGGAGGGTTACAGGGGACAAAACACTGAAGCTTTCTTT. It codes for CASREGYRGQNTEAFF. The variable domain in full, completed from reference TRBV5-1 and TRBJ1-1, reads KAGVTQTPRYLIKTRGQQVTLSCSPISGHRSVSWYQQTPGQGLQFLFEYFSETQRNKGNFPGRFSGRQFSNSRSEMNVSTLELGDSALYLCASREGYRGQNTEAFFGQGTRLTVV.

This clone was seen more than once but under ten times. J is TRBJ1-1 and V is TRBV9; TRBD1 aligns across 9 bases. J lost 7 bases, V lost 4 bases, and 8 bases had no gene match. Germline V gene sequence: CDR1 SGDLS, CDR2 YYNGEE. The CDR3 runs 14 residues. CDR3 DNA sequence: TGTGCCAGCAGCCCTTGGGACAGGGACGATGAAGCTTTCTTT. Its protein product is CASSPWDRDDEAFF.